A single sample is the source of the 12 T cell receptor beta chains below, sequenced in a study of blood T cell repertoires in COVID-19. The table came from immunoSEQ multiplex PCR; TCRdb's copy has only in-frame clones and leaves some out. The repertoire holds a few hundred thousand clones, with under 90% as singletons. Sequencing was performed on PBMCs or T cells enriched from blood (not recorded which). These receptors were collected from a woman in her thirties who had recovered from COVID-19.

This chain joins TRBV19 and TRBJ1-3; D may be TRBD1 (5 bases). The CDR3 extends over 17 amino acids. Per germline, CDR1 LNHDA and CDR2 SQIVND (reference sequence). The V end was cut by 6 bases, the J end by 3 bases, with 21 bases between. CDR3 nucleotides: TGTGCCAGTAGAGACTTCGGAGGGACCGCCAATGGAAACACCATATATTTT. Amino acid sequence: CASRDFGGTANGNTIYF.

This chain connects TRBV30 to TRBJ1-2; D not resolved. From germline, CDR1 is GTSNPN and CDR2 SVGIG (reference sequence). The CDR3 is made up of 13 amino acids. V was shortened by 0 bases and J by 7 bases, with 12 bases between the two germline ends. DNA for the CDR3: TGTGCCTGGAGTGTACCCTACCGTCCTGGCTACACCTTC. Amino acid sequence: CAWSVPYRPGYTF.

The count of this clone is one. This rearrangement joins TRBV5-1 to TRBJ2-7; D might be TRBD1 (6 bases). Germline V gene sequence: CDR1 SGHRS, CDR2 YFSETQ. This CDR3 region has 12 residues. Trimming pared 6 bases from V and 2 bases from J, leaving 9 bases between. Written as DNA, the CDR3 is TGCGCCAGCATTGGGGACACCTACGAGCAGTACTTC. It codes for CASIGDTYEQYF.

The rearrangement uses TRBV3-1 (or the pseudogene TRBV3-2) and TRBJ1-4; 11 nucleotides match TRBD1. This CDR3 spans 16 amino acids. Trimming took 8 bases from V and 8 from J; bases not matched to a gene: 13. Germline V gives CDR1 LGHDT, CDR2 YNNKEL (reference sequence). The CDR3 DNA is TGTGCCAGCCCCTCCGGGACAGGGGGTTTTGTAGAAAAACTGTTTTTT. It is translated as CASPSGTGGFVEKLFF.

This clone has only a few counts. V and J are TRBV4-3 and TRBJ2-7; D is perhaps TRBD2 (6 bases). Looked up from germline, CDR1 is LGHNA and CDR2 is YSLEER. V was shortened by 0 bases and J by 0 bases, with 21 bases between the two germline ends. This CDR3 spans 19 amino acids. The CDR3 sequence is CASSQDWGLYRGISYEQYF. The CDR3 DNA is TGCGCCAGCAGCCAAGATTGGGGACTCTATCGCGGGATCTCCTACGAGCAGTACTTC.

There are a few counts of this clone. J is TRBJ1-2 and V is TRBV7-9; D uncertain. Looked up from germline, CDR1 is SEHNR and CDR2 is FQNEAQ (reference sequence). This CDR3 contains 13 residues. V was cut by 5 bases and J by 3 bases, with 10 bases left in between. CDR3 in DNA: TGTGCCAGCAGCGCGCTGGAGGACTATGGCTACACCTTC. It specifies CASSALEDYGYTF.

This chain uses TRBV7-3 with TRBJ1-6, with D possibly matching TRBD1 (5 bases). The CDR3 sequence is 15 residues long. V lost 2 bases and J lost 9, with 14 bases in between. Germline V gene sequence: CDR1 SGHTA, CDR2 FQGTGA. The CDR3 nucleotides are TGTGCCAGCAGCTTAGGGGTGGACATCCCTTCACCCCTCCACTTT. This codes for CASSLGVDIPSPLHF.

V and J are TRBV3-1 (or the pseudogene TRBV3-2) and TRBJ1-1, with D possibly being TRBD1 (5 bases). CDR3 length: 15 residues. Trimming shortened V by 4 bases and J by 4 bases, and 16 bases separated the two germline ends. Germline-derived CDR1 and CDR2 are LGHDT and YNNKEL (reference sequence). CDR3 sequence reads: CASSRPRGGRTEAFF. The CDR3, as DNA: TGTGCCAGCAGCCGCCCCCGGGGGGGTCGCACTGAAGCTTTCTTT.

The V call is TRBV18, the J call TRBJ1-4; D perhaps matches TRBD1 (6 bases). The germline gives CDR1 KGHSH, CDR2 LQKENI. The CDR3 totals 15 residues. V shed 6 bases and J shed 7 bases, with 18 bases lying between them. CDR3 in DNA: TGTGCCAGCTCGCCAGGGGCAGAGTCAGGTGAAAAACTGTTTTTT. Translating gives CASSPGAESGEKLFF.

The chain has TRBV5-4 and TRBJ2-5, with D possibly TRBD1 on 6 matching bases. Trimming took off 4 bases at V and 5 bases at J, with 15 bases between the two ends. This CDR3 is built from 14 residues. Germline CDR1 and CDR2: SGHNT and YYREEE (reference sequence). The CDR3 loop reads CASSIRQGKETQYF. The CDR3 region has the DNA TGTGCCAGCAGCATCCGCCAGGGGAAGGAGACCCAGTACTTC.

The chain has TRBV14 and TRBJ2-7, with 11 bases fitting TRBD1. CDR1 and CDR2 from the germline V gene are SGHDN and FVKESK. The V segment lost 0 bases and the J segment 3 bases; nucleotides outside the gene matches: 7. This CDR3 comprises 17 residues. CDR3 residues: CASSQDRGTGGVYEQYF. The CDR3 DNA reads TGTGCCAGCAGCCAAGATCGAGGGACAGGGGGTGTCTACGAGCAGTACTTC.

This sequence joins TRBV30 and TRBJ1-1, with 7 positions matching TRBD1. The CDR3 consists of 17 residues. The ends lost 0 bases at V and 3 bases at J; junction bases unmatched: 13. The V gene's germline CDR1 is GTSNPN and CDR2 SVGIG (reference sequence). In DNA, the CDR3 is TGTGCCTGGAGTGTAGGGGGCGGTGTTCCGTCGGACACTGAAGCTTTCTTT. Its protein product is CAWSVGGGVPSDTEAFF. Full variable domain (missing parts from reference TRBV30 and TRBJ1-1): SQTIHQWPATLVQPVGSPLSLECTVEGTSNPNLYWYRQAAGRGLQLLFYSVGIGQISSEVPQNLSASRPQDRQFILSSKKLLLSDSGFYLCAWSVGGGVPSDTEAFFGQGTRLTVV.